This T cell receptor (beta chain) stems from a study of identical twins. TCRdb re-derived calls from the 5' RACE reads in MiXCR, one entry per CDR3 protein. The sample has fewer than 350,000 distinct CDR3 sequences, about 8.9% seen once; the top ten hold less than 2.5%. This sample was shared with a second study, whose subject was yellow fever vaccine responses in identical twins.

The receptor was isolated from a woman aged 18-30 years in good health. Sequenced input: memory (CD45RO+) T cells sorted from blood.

CDR3 residues: CASSETGTYEQYV. The CDR3 DNA follows: TGTGCCAGCAGTGAAACAGGGACCTACGAGCAGTACGTC. The chain uses TRBV28 and TRBJ2-7, with D perhaps TRBD1 (6 bases). The CDR3 covers 13 residues. The V end lost 5 bases, the J end lost 2 bases, and 10 bases lay between the germline ends. The V gene's germline CDR1 is MDHEN and CDR2 SYDVKM.